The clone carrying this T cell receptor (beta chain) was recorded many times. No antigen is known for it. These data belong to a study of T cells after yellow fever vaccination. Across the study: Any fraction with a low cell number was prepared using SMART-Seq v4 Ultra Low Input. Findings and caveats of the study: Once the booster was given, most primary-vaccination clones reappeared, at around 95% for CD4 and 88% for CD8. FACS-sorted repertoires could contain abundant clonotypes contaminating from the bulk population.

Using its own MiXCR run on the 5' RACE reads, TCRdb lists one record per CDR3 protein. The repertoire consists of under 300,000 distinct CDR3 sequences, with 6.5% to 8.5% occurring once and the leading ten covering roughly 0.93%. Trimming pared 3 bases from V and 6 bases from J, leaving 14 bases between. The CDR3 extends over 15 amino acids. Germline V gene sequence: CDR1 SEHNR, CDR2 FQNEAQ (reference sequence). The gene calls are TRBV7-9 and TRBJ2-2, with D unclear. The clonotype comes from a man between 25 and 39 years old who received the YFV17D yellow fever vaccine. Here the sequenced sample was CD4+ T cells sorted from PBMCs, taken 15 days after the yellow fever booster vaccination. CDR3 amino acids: CASSFRFPEPGELFF. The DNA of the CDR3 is TGTGCCAGCAGCTTTCGTTTCCCGGAGCCCGGGGAGCTGTTTTTT. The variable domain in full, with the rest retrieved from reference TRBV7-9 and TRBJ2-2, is DTGVSQNPRHKITKRGQNVTFRCDPISEHNRLYWYRQTLGQGPEFLTYFQNEAQLEKSRLLSDRFSAERPKGSFSTLEIQRTEQGDSAMYLCASSFRFPEPGELFFGEGSRLTVL.